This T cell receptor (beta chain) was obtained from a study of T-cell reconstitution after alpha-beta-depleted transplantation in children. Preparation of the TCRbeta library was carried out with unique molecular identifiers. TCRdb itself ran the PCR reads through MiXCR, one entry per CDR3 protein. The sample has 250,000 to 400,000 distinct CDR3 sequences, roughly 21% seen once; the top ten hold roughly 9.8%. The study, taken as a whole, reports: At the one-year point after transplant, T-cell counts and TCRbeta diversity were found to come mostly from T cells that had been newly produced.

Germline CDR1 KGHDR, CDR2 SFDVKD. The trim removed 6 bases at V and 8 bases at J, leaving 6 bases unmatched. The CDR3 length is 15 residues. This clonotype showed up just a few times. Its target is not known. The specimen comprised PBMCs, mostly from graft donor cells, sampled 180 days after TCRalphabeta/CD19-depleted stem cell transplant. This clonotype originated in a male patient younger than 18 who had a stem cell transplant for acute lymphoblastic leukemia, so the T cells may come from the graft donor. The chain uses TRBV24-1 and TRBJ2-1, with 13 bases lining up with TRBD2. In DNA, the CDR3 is TGTGCCACCAGTTCGACTAGCGGGAGGCTCTATGAGCAGTTCTTC. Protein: CATSSTSGRLYEQFF.